This TCR beta chain appears in the sequencing data of a study of patients and donors after allogeneic stem cell transplantation. There are 16 residues in the CDR3. The junction had 7 bases not matched to a gene; V was cut back by 5 bases and J by 4 bases. A single record per CDR3 protein comes from TCRdb applying MiXCR to the RT-PCR reads. This table has some 960,000 distinct CDR3 sequences, roughly 18% appearing once. This chain joins TRBV12-3 or TRBV12-4 and TRBJ2-2; the match to TRBD2 covers 10 bases. The clonotype originates from a human donor who was either an allogeneic HSCT recipient or a stem cell or donor lymphocyte infusion donor (not recorded which). It is not recorded whose cells these are; they may come from a transplant donor. Sequenced material: blood, either unsorted or a sorted T cell fraction (not recorded which). This CDR3 reads CASSPSGGASTGELFF. DNA for the CDR3: TGTGCCAGCAGTCCGAGCGGGGGGGCTTCCACCGGGGAGCTGTTTTTT.